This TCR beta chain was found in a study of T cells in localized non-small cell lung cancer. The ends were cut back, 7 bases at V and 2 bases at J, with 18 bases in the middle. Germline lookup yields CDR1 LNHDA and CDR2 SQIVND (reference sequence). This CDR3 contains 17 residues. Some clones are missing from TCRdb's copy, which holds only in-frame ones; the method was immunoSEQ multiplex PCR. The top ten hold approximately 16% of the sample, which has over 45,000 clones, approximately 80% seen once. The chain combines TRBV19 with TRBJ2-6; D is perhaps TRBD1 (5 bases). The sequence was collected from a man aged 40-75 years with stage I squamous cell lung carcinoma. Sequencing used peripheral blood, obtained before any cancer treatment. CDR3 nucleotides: TGTGCCAGTATGATTACAGGTCGATTCGCTGGGGCCAACGTCCTGACTTTC. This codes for CASMITGRFAGANVLTF.